These 14 T cell receptor beta chains came from one sample sequenced in a study of cytotoxic CD8 clonotypes in ibrutinib-treated CLL. Clones were sequenced by immunoSEQ multiplex PCR, and TCRdb holds only the in-frame ones, with some missing. The table shows 200,000 to 250,000 clones, with 75% to 85% occurring only once. The sequencing here drew on PBMCs, taken after 12 months of ibrutinib treatment. Every receptor here comes from a human donor with chronic lymphocytic leukemia.

The rearrangement links TRBV2 to TRBJ2-1; no reliable D call. Trimming removed 7 bases from V and 4 bases from J, with 14 bases in between. The germline V gene has CDR1 SNHLY and CDR2 FYNNEI. The CDR3 consists of 14 residues. Here the CDR3 DNA reads TGTGCCAGCAACCCAGGAGAAATTTACAATGAGCAGTTCTTC. Translated, it gives CASNPGEIYNEQFF.

A single count supports this clone. This chain connects TRBV4-2 to TRBJ2-1, with 11 bases fitting TRBD1. From germline, CDR1 is LGHNA and CDR2 YNFKEQ. V dropped 4 bases and J dropped 6; count of bases not matched to a gene: 11. The CDR3 sequence is 17 residues long. The CDR3 here is CASSRSTPGQGVNEQFF. In nucleotides, the CDR3 is TGTGCCAGCAGCCGATCGACACCGGGACAGGGGGTCAATGAGCAGTTCTTC.

J is TRBJ2-7 and V is TRBV7-8, with D possibly TRBD1 on 6 matching bases. The CDR3 runs 14 residues. The germline gives CDR1 SGHVS, CDR2 FQNEAQ. The ends were cut back, 5 bases at V and 6 bases at J, with 17 bases in the middle. DNA for the CDR3: TGTGCCAGCAGCCGCCCGGGTGAAGGGGGCGAGCAGTACTTC. As protein: CASSRPGEGGEQYF.

This clone is a singleton in its sample. This chain uses TRBV15 with TRBJ1-5; no definite D call. The length of the CDR3 is 15 residues. CDR1 and CDR2 (germline): LNHNV, YYDKDF (reference sequence). Trimming shortened V by 5 bases and J by 0 bases, and 11 bases separated the two germline ends. For the CDR3, the DNA is TGTGCCACCAGCCTCCAGTTTAATAGCAATCAGCCCCAGCATTTT. This gives the protein CATSLQFNSNQPQHF.

This chain joins TRBV27 and TRBJ2-7; D might be TRBD1 or TRBD2, each matching 7 bases. V lost 5 bases and J 2 bases, leaving 13 bases between the germline ends. This CDR3 is built from 14 residues. Per the germline V gene, CDR1 is MNHEY and CDR2 is SMNVEV (reference sequence). The CDR3 nucleotides read TGTGCCAGCAGTAATCAGGGGGGGACCTACGAGCAGTACTTC. It yields the protein CASSNQGGTYEQYF.

This chain links TRBV11-1 with TRBJ1-1, with D perhaps matching TRBD1 (6 bases). Germline V gene lookup returns CDR1 SGHAT and CDR2 FQDESV (reference sequence). The CDR3 extends over 13 amino acids. With 8 bases removed from V and 1 base from J, the gap between germline ends came to 11 bases. The CDR3 reads CASPTGSNTEAFF. The CDR3 DNA sequence: TGTGCCAGCCCGACAGGATCGAACACTGAAGCTTTCTTT.

Worth noting for this clone: One junction end does not reproduce the germline sequence, and a read error may be involved. V usage is TRBV2 and J usage is TRBJ1-2; the D is unclear. The length of the CDR3 is 11 residues. The germline V gene has CDR1 SNHLY and CDR2 FYNNEI. As DNA, the CDR3 is TGTGCCAGCAGTGAAGCCCAAGAATACCAATTC. This gives the protein CASSEAQEYQF. Looking up the rest from reference TRBV2 and TRBJ1-2 gives the full variable domain: EPEVTQTPSHQVTQMGQEVILRCVPISNHLYFYWYRQILGQKVEFLVSFYNNEISEKSEIFDDQFSVERPDGSNFTLKIRSTKLEDSAMYFCASSEAQEYQFGSGTRLTVV.

This clone was detected only once. V usage is TRBV18 and J usage is TRBJ2-1; D not resolved. Trimming cost V 0 bases and J 3 bases, with 3 bases left between them. The CDR3 is 13 amino acids. From germline, CDR1 is KGHSH and CDR2 LQKENI. As DNA, the CDR3 is TGTGCCAGCTCACCACCGAGCTACAATGAGCAGTTCTTC. It specifies CASSPPSYNEQFF.

The rearrangement links TRBV29-1 to TRBJ2-2; 7 bases line up with TRBD1. Germline V gene sequence: CDR1 SQVTM, CDR2 ANQGSEA. J was trimmed by 8 bases and V by 6 bases; bases with no gene match: 6. The CDR3 extends over 12 amino acids. Here the CDR3 reads CSVRRGSGELFF. DNA for the CDR3: TGCAGCGTCCGCAGGGGGTCGGGGGAGCTGTTTTTT.

A remark on this clone: A junction boundary mismatches the germline segment, possibly from a read error. V usage is TRBV7-9 and J usage is TRBJ1-6; D remains unclear. Germline V CDR1 and CDR2: SEHNR, FQNEAQ (reference sequence). The CDR3 runs to 12 residues. CDR3 residues: CASNLENSPLHF. The CDR3 nucleotides read TGTGCCAGCAACTTAGAAAATTCACCCCTCCACTTT.

This clone occurred once. The gene calls are TRBV7-9 and TRBJ1-5; D is perhaps TRBD1 (5 bases). Germline assignment: CDR1 SEHNR and CDR2 FQNEAQ (reference sequence). V lost 1 base and J lost 7, with 8 bases in between. CDR3 length equals 13 residues. CDR3 sequence reads: CASSLGGGQPQHF. CDR3 nucleotide sequence: TGTGCCAGCAGCTTAGGCGGGGGGCAGCCCCAGCATTTT.

This clone was seen ten or more times. The V and J genes are TRBV11-2 and TRBJ2-7; D gene unclear. V lost 0 bases and J lost 7, with 7 bases in between. This CDR3 region has 12 residues. The germline gives CDR1 SGHAT, CDR2 FQNNGV. The CDR3 spells CASSLDMGEQYF. CDR3 coding DNA: TGTGCCAGCAGCTTAGATATGGGGGAGCAGTACTTC. The full variable domain, with the rest looked up from reference TRBV11-2 and TRBJ2-7, is EAGVAQSPRYKIIEKRQSVAFWCNPISGHATLYWYQQILGQGPKLLIQFQNNGVVDDSQLPKDRFSAERLKGVDSTLKIQPAKLEDSAVYLCASSLDMGEQYFGPGTRLTVT.

This clone came up many times. The chain employs TRBV11-2 and TRBJ2-7; TRBD1 might be the D (6 bases). Between the trimmed V and J ends, which lost 3 bases and 9 bases, there was a span of 12 bases. CDR1 SGHAT and CDR2 FQNNGV come from the germline V gene. This CDR3 is 12 amino acids long. CDR3 region: CASSFFQGSQYF. Written as DNA, the CDR3 is TGTGCCAGCAGCTTCTTTCAGGGGTCGCAGTACTTC.

This chain links TRBV19 with TRBJ2-7, with a tentative D call TRBD1 (5 bases). V was clipped by 8 bases and J by 3 bases, with 17 bases between them. The germline CDR1 and CDR2 sequences are LNHDA and SQIVND (reference sequence). The CDR3 sequence is 14 residues long. CDR3 DNA sequence: TGTGCCAGTTCCTACAGCCAGGGCTACTACGAGCAGTACTTC. As protein: CASSYSQGYYEQYF.